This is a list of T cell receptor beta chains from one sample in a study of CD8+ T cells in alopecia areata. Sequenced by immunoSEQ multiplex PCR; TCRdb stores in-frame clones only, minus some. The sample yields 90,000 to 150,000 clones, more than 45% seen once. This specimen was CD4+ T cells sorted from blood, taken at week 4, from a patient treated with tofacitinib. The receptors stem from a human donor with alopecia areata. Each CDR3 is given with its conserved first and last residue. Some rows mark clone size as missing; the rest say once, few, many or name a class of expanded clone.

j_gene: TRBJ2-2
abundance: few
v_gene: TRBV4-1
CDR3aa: CASSPRAAITGELFF

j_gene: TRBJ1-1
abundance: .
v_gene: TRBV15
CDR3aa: CATSTANTEAFF

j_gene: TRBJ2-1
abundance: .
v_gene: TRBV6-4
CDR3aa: CASSDSETTQQFF

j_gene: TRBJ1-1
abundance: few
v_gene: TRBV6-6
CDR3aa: CASRYWGSRPNTEAFF

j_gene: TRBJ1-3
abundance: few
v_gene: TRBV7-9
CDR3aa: CALGSGNTIYF

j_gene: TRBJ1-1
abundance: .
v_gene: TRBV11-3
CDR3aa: CASSPRTGGYTEAFF

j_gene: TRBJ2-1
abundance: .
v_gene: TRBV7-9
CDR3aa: CASSSAGPNKQFF

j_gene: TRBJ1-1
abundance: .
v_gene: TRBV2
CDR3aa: CASSEQGASIGTEAFF

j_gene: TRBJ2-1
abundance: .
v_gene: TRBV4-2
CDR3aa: CASSQEASGSNEQFF

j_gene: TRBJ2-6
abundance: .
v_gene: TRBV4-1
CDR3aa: CASSQPGTGANVLTF

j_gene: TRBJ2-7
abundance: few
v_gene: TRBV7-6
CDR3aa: CASSLSSDYEQYF

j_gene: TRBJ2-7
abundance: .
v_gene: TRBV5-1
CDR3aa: CASSLDWTHEQYF

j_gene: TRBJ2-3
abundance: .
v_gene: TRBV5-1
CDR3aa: CASSLEGYRTDTQYF

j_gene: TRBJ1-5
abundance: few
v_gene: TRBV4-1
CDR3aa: CASSPLTANQPQHF

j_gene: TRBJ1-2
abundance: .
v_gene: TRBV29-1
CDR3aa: CSVAGQGTGGYTF

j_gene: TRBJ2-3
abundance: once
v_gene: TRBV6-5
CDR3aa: CASSLTSGIPDTQYF

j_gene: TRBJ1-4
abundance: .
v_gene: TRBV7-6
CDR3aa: CASSVNLPSTNEKLFF

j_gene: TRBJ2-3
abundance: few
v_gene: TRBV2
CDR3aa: CASSPLGLAVGDTQYF

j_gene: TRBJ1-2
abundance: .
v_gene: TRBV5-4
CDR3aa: CASSLSPDQLYGYTF

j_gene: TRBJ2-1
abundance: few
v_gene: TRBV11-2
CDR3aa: CASSLVAGAYNEQFF

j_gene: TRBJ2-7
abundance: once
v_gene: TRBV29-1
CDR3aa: CSVEGASLEQYF

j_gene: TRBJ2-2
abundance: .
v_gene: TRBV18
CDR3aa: CASSPQAVRRGGGGELFF